Below, 3 T cell receptor beta chains from the same sample are listed, as sequenced in a study of blood T cell repertoires in COVID-19. The repertoire was sequenced with immunoSEQ multiplex PCR; TCRdb's copy has only in-frame clones and lacks some. Of 20,000 to 25,000 clones listed, over 70% are singletons. The sample consisted of peripheral blood. These receptors originate from a man aged 55 to 69 with active COVID-19.

The rearrangement uses TRBV5-1 and TRBJ2-1; D remains unclear. The CDR3 covers 13 residues. CDR1 is SGHRS, CDR2 YFSETQ, per germline. Trimming cost V 0 bases and J 2 bases, with 3 bases left between them. CDR3 DNA: TGCGCCAGCAGCTTGGGTACCTACAATGAGCAGTTCTTC. This sequence encodes CASSLGTYNEQFF.

The rearrangement joins TRBV5-4 to TRBJ1-2; no firm D call. V lost 2 bases, J lost 6 bases, and 17 bases lay in between. Germline V CDR1 and CDR2: SGHNT, YYREEE (reference sequence). The CDR3 totals 15 residues. DNA of the CDR3: TGTGCCAGCAGCTTTCCGGGATTGGACCCGGATGGCTACACCTTC. It translates to CASSFPGLDPDGYTF.

The chain links TRBV4-1 to TRBJ2-2; 10 bases fit TRBD1. Germline V gives CDR1 MGHRA, CDR2 YSYEKL. The trim removed 0 bases at V and 1 base at J, leaving 5 bases unmatched. This CDR3 has 18 amino acids. This chain's CDR3 is CASSQDRQGAQNTGELFF. The CDR3, as DNA: TGCGCCAGCAGCCAAGATCGACAGGGGGCGCAGAACACCGGGGAGCTGTTTTTT.